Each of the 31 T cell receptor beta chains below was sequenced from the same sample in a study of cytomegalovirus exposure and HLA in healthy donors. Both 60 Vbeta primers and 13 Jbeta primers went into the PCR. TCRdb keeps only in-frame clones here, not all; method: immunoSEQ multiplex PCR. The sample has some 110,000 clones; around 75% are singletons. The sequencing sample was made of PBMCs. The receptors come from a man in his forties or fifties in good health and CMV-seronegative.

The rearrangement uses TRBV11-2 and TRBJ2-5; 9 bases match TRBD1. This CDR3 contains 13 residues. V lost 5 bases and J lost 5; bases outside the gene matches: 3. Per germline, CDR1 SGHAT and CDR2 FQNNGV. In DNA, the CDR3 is TGTGCCAGCAGCCCAGACAGGGGGGAGACCCAGTACTTC. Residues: CASSPDRGETQYF.

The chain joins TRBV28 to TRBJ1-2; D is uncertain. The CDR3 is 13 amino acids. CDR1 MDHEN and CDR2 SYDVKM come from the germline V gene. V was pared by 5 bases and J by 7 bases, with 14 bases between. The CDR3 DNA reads TGTGCCAGCAGTATGGGAGGAGGGAGTGGCTACACCTTC. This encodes CASSMGGGSGYTF.

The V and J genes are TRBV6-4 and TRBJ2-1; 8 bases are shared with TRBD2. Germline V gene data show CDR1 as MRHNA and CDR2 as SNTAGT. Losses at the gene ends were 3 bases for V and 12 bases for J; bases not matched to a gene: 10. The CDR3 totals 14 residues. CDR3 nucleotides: TGTGCCAGCAGTGATGGACGGCTAGCGGGCGCGCAGTTCTTC. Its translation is CASSDGRLAGAQFF.

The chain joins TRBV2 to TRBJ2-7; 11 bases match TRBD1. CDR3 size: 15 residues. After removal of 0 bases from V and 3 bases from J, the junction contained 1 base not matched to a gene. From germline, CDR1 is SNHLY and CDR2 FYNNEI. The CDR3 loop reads CASSEAGQGGYEQYF. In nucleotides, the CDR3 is TGTGCCAGCAGTGAAGCGGGACAGGGGGGCTACGAGCAGTACTTC. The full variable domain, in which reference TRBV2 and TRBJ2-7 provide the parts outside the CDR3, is EPEVTQTPSHQVTQMGQEVILRCVPISNHLYFYWYRQILGQKVEFLVSFYNNEISEKSEIFDDQFSVERPDGSNFTLKIRSTKLEDSAMYFCASSEAGQGGYEQYFGPGTRLTVT.

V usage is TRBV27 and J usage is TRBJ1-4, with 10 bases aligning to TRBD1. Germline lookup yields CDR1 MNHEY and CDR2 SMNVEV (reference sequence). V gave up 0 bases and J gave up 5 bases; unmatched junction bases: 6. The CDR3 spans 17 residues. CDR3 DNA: TGTGCCAGCAGTTTATCACCCGGACAGGGGGAGAATGAAAAACTGTTTTTT. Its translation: CASSLSPGQGENEKLFF.

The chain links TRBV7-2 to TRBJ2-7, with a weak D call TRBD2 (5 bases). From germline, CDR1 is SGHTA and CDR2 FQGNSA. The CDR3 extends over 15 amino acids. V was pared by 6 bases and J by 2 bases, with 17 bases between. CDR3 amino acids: CASRPPGISPYEQYF. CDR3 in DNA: TGTGCCAGCAGACCCCCGGGGATCAGCCCCTACGAGCAGTACTTC.

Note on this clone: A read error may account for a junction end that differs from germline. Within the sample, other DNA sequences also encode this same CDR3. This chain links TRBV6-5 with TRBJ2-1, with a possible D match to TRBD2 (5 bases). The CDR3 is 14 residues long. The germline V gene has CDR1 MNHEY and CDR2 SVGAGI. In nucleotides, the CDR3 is TGCGCCAGCAGTTACTCGGCGGAGGACAATGAGCAGTTCTTC. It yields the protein CASSYSAEDNEQFF.

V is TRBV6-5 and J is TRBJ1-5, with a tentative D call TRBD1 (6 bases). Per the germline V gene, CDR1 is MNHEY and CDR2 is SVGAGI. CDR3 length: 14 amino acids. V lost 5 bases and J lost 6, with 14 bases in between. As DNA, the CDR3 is TGTGCCAGCAGTCCCGACAGGTTCGGTCAGCCCCAGCATTTT. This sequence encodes CASSPDRFGQPQHF.

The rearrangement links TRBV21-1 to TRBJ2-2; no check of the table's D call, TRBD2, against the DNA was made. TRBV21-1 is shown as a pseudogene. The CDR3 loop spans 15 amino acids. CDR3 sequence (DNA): TGTGCCAGCAGCCCCCCCCTGAGGCGTCCCGGGGAGCTGTTTTTT. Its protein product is CASSPPLRRPGELFF.

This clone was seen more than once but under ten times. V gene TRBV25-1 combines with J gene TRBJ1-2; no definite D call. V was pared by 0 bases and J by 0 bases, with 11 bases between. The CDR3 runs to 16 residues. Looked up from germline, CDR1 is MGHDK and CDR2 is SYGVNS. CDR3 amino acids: CASSEYLGTSNYGYTF. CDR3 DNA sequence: TGTGCCAGCAGTGAATATTTGGGCACCTCTAACTATGGCTACACCTTC.

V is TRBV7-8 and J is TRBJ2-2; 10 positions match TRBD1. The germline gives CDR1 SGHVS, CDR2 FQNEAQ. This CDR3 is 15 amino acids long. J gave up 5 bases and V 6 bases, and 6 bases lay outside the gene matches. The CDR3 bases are TGTGCCAGCAGTCCCGGGACAGGGGAAACCGGGGAGCTGTTTTTT. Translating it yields CASSPGTGETGELFF. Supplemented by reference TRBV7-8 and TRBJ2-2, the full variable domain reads GAGVSQSPRYKVAKRGQDVALRCDPISGHVSLFWYQQALGQGPEFLTYFQNEAQLDKSGLPSDRFFAERPEGSVSTLKIQRTQQEDSAVYLCASSPGTGETGELFFGEGSRLTVL.

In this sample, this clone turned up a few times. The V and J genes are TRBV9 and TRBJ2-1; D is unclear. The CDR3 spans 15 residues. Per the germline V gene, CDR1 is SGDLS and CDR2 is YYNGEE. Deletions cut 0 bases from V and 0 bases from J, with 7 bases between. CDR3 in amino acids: CASSVDWSSYNEQFF. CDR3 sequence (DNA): TGTGCCAGCAGCGTAGACTGGAGCTCCTACAATGAGCAGTTCTTC.

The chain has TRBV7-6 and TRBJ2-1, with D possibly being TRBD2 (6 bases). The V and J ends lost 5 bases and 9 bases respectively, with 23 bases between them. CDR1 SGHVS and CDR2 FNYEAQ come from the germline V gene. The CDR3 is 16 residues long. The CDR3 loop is CASSLAMGRQYREQFF. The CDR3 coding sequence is TGTGCCAGCAGCCTGGCGATGGGGAGGCAGTACCGTGAGCAGTTCTTC.

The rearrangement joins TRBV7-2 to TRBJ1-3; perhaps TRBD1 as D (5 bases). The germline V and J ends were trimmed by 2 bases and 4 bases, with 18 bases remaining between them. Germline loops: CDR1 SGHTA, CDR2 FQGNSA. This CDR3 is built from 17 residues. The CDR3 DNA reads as TGTGCCAGCAGCTTATCAACAGGACGCAATCGCGGAAACACCATATATTTT. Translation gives CASSLSTGRNRGNTIYF. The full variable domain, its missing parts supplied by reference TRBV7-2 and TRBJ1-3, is GAGVSQSPSNKVTEKGKDVELRCDPISGHTALYWYRQSLGQGLEFLIYFQGNSAPDKSGLPSDRFSAERTGGSVSTLTIQRTQQEDSAVYLCASSLSTGRNRGNTIYFGEGSWLTVV.

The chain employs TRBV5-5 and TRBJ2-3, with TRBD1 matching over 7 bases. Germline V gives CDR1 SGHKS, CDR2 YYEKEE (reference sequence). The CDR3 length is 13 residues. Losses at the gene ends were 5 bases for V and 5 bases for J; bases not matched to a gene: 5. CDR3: CASRAQGEDTQYF. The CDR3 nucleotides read TGTGCCAGCAGGGCTCAGGGGGAAGATACGCAGTATTTT.

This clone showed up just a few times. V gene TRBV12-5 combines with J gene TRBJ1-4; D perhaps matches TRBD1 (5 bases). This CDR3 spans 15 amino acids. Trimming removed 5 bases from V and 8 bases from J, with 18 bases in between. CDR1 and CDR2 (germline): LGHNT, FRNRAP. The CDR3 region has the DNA TGTGCTAGTGGTCTCACTGCGGGGAGGGGCGAAAAACTGTTTTTT. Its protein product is CASGLTAGRGEKLFF.

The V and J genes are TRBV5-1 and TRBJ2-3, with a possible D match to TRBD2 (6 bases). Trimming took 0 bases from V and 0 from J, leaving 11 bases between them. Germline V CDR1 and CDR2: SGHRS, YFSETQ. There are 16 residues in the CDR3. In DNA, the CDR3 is TGCGCCAGCAGCTTGGTTCCGGGGACTAGCACAGATACGCAGTATTTT. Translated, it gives CASSLVPGTSTDTQYF.

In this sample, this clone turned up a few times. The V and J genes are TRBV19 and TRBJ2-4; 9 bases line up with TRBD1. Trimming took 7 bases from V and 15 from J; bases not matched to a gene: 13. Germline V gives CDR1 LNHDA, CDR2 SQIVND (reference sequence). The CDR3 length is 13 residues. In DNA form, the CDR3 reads TGTGCCAGTACCTCCTCCGGGACAGGGATACGGTACTTC. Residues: CASTSSGTGIRYF.

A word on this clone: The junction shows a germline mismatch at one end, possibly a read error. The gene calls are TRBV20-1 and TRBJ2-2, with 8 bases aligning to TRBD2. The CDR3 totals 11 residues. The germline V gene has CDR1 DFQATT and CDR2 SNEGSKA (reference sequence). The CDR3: CSAGRVGELLF. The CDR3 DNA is TGCAGTGCCGGGAGGGTCGGGGAGCTGCTTTTT.

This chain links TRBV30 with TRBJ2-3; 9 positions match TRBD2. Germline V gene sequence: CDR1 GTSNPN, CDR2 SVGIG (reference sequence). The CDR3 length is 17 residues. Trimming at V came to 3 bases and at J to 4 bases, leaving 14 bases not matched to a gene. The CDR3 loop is CAWRTLLAGWEADTQYF. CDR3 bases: TGTGCCTGGAGGACACTTCTAGCGGGATGGGAAGCAGATACGCAGTATTTT.

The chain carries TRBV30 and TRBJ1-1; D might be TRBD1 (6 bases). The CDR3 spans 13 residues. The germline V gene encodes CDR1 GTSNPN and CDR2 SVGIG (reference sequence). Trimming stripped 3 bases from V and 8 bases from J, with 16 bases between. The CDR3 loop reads CAWRDRGAGEAFF. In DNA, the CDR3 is TGTGCCTGGAGAGATCGGGGGGCAGGGGAAGCTTTCTTT.

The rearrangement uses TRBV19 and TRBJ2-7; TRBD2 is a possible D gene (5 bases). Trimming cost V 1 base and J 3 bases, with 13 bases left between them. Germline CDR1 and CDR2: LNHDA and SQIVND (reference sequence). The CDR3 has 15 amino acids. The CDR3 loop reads CASSIVGSADYEQYF. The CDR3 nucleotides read TGTGCCAGTAGTATAGTCGGTAGCGCCGACTACGAGCAGTACTTC.

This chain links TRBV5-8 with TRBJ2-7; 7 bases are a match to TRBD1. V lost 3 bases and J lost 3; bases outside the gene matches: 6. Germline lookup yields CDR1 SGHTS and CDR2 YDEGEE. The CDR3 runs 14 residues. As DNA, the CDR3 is TGTGCCAGCAGCTACCGGGACAGCGGCTACGAGCAGTACTTC. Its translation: CASSYRDSGYEQYF.

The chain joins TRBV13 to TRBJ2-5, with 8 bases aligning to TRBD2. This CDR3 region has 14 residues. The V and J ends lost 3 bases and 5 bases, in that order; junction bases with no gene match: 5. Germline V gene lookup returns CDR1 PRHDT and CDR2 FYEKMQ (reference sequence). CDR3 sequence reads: CASSFETGGETQYF. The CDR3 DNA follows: TGTGCCAGCAGCTTCGAGACGGGGGGGGAGACCCAGTACTTC.

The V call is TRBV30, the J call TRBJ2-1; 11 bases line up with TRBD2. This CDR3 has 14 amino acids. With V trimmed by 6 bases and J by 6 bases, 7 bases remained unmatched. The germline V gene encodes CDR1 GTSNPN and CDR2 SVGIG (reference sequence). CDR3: CACSSGRFVNEQFF. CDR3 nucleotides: TGTGCCTGCTCTAGCGGGAGGTTTGTCAATGAGCAGTTCTTC.

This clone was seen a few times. For the CDR3, the DNA is TGTGCCAGCAGTGGGGGTCTAGCGGGGCGCACCGGGGAGCTGTTTTTT. Translated, it gives CASSGGLAGRTGELFF. The chain uses TRBV27 and TRBJ2-2, with 9 bases matching TRBD2. Germline V CDR1 and CDR2: MNHEY, SMNVEV (reference sequence). The V gene end was trimmed by 5 bases and the J gene end by 4 bases; junction bases not matched to a gene: 8. The CDR3 is 16 amino acids.

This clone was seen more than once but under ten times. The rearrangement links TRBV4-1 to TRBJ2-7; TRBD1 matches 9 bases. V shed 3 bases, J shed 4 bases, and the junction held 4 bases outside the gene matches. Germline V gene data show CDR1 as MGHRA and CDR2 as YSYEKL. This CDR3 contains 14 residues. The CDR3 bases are TGCGCCAGCAGCCAGGGGACAGGGAATTACGAGCAGTACTTC. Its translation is CASSQGTGNYEQYF.

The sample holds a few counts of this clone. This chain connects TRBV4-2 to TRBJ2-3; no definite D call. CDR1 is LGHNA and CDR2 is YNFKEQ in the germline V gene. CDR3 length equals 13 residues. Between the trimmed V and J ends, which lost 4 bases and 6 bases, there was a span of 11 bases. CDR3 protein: CASSRTSTDTQYF. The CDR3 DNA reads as TGTGCCAGCAGCCGAACCTCGACTGATACGCAGTATTTT.

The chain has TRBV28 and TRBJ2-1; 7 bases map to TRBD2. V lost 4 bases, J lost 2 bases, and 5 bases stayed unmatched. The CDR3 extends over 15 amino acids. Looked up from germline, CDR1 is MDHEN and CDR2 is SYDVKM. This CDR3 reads CASSSASGAYNEQFF. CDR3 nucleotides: TGTGCCAGCAGTTCGGCTAGCGGCGCCTACAATGAGCAGTTCTTC.

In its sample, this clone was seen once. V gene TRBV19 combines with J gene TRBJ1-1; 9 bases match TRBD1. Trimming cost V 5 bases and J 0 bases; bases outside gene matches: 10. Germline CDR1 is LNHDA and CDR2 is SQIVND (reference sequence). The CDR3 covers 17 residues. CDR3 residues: CASSSKTGGIMNTEAFF. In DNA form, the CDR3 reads TGTGCCAGTAGTTCAAAGACAGGGGGTATCATGAACACTGAAGCTTTCTTT.

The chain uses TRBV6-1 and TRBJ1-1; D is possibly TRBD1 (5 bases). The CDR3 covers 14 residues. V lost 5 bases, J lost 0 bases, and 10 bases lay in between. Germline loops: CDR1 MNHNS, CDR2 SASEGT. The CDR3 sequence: CASSRQNMNTEAFF. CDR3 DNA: TGTGCCAGCAGTCGACAGAATATGAACACTGAAGCTTTCTTT.